The clone carrying this TCR beta chain was picked up one time. Its antigen is unknown. The data are from a study of post-analysis software for immune sequencing data. This CDR3 is 13 amino acids long. V was shortened by 9 bases and J by 8 bases, with 19 bases between the two germline ends. The germline CDR1 and CDR2 sequences are ENHRY and SYGVKD. Regarding the study as a whole: The five TRBV segments detected at higher frequency in patients than in controls included TRBV5-6, TRBV5-1 and TRBV20-1.

Libraries were made from TCR beta cDNA, and they carried unique molecular identifiers. TCRdb ran MiXCR on the PCR reads and lists one entry per CDR3 protein. This table holds 650,000 to 850,000 distinct CDR3 sequences, roughly 50% found once. The TCR originated in a girl between 5 and 17 years old with multiple sclerosis. This chain links TRBV10-3 with TRBJ1-1, with D possibly TRBD1 on 6 matching bases. The sequencing sample was made of blood. For the CDR3, the DNA is TGTGCCATAAGCGGACAGCGCGAGAGGGAAGCTTTCTTT. Translated, it gives CAISGQREREAFF.